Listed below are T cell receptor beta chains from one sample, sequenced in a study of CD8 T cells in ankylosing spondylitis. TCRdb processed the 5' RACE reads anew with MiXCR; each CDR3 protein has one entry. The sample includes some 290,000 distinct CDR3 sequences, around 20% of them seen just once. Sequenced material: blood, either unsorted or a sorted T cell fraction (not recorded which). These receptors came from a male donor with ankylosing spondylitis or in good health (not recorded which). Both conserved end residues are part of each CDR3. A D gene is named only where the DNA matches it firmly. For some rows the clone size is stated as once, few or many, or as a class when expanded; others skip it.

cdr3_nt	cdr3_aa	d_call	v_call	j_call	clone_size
TGCAGCGTCCCGACTAGCGGGCACACCGGGGAGCTGTTTTTT	CSVPTSGHTGELFF	TRBD2	TRBV29-1	TRBJ2-2	many
TGTGCCAGCATCAGGAGGGGTGGGGGGGGACGCACAGATACGCAGTATTTT	CASIRRGGGGRTDTQYF	TRBD2	TRBV13	TRBJ2-3	.
TGTGCCAGCAGTCGCGGGGAGGCGGTGAGGGATACGCAGTATTTT	CASSRGEAVRDTQYF	.	TRBV12-3/TRBV12-4	TRBJ2-3	few
TGCGCCAGCAGCCTAGGAACTAACAATGAGCAGTTCTTC	CASSLGTNNEQFF	.	TRBV5-1	TRBJ2-1	many
TGTGCCAGCAGTGCCATAGACCGGGACACAGATACGCAGTATTTT	CASSAIDRDTDTQYF	.	TRBV25-1	TRBJ2-3	few
TGCAGTGCTAGAGATCTGGGGGAGCCCTACAATGAGCAGTTCTTC	CSARDLGEPYNEQFF	.	TRBV20-1	TRBJ2-1	few
TGCAGCGTTGAAAGGACAGGGCCAGCAGGTACTGAAGCTTTCTTT	CSVERTGPAGTEAFF	TRBD1	TRBV29-1	TRBJ1-1	few
TGTGCCAGCAGGTCTAGCGGTGGCTCCTACAATGAGCAGTTCTTC	CASRSSGGSYNEQFF	TRBD2	TRBV28	TRBJ2-1	.
TGTGCCAGCAGCTTAGAGGGGGCGCGGGGCAATCAGCCCCAGCATTTT	CASSLEGARGNQPQHF	TRBD1	TRBV7-8	TRBJ1-5	.
TGCAGCGTGTCCAGGGTCGCATACAATGAGCAGTTCTTC	CSVSRVAYNEQFF	.	TRBV29-1	TRBJ2-1	few
TGTGCCAGCAGACAGGGAGAGGTTTATGGCTACACCTTC	CASRQGEVYGYTF	.	TRBV12-3/TRBV12-4	TRBJ1-2	few
TGCGCCAGCAGCAGGGGGGTCGGAGGTGATGAGCAGTTCTTC	CASSRGVGGDEQFF	.	TRBV5-1	TRBJ2-1	few
TGTGCCAGCAGTCTCCCGGGACTAGCGGCTGGGTTAGATACGCAGTATTTT	CASSLPGLAAGLDTQYF	TRBD2	TRBV12-3/TRBV12-4	TRBJ2-3	.
TGTGCCAGCAGCTTAAACCAGCTGGGCAATGAGCAGTTCTTC	CASSLNQLGNEQFF	.	TRBV11-2	TRBJ2-1	.
TGTGCCTGGAGTGTAGCGGACCAAGAGACCCAGTACTTC	CAWSVADQETQYF	.	TRBV30	TRBJ2-5	many
TGTGCCAGCAGCGTAGAAAGCGGGAGGGCCTCAGATACGCAGTATTTT	CASSVESGRASDTQYF	TRBD2	TRBV9	TRBJ2-3	few
TGCGCCAGCAGCCCCGGGACAATGGGGTGGGATGAGCAGTTCTTC	CASSPGTMGWDEQFF	.	TRBV5-1	TRBJ2-1	many
TGCAGTGCTAAGATCGCCGCGTTAGAGACCCAGTACTTC	CSAKIAALETQYF	.	TRBV20-1	TRBJ2-5	few
TGTGCCAGCAAACATACCGGGACCGTCCCGTCTGAAGCTTTCTTT	CASKHTGTVPSEAFF	.	TRBV6-1	TRBJ1-1	.
TGTGCCAGCCTCAGGCGGGAGGGCCGTACCGGGGAGCTGTTTTTT	CASLRREGRTGELFF	TRBD2	TRBV12-3/TRBV12-4	TRBJ2-2	.
TGTGCCAGCAGCCCCCCGGGAAATTCACCCCTCCACTTT	CASSPPGNSPLHF	.	TRBV7-6	TRBJ1-6	once
TGTGCCAGCAGCTTAATCGTAGCGGGGGGATACAATGAGCAGTTCTTC	CASSLIVAGGYNEQFF	TRBD2	TRBV7-2	TRBJ2-1	few
TGTGCCAGCAGTTACCCGGGACAGGCACCCACTGAAGCTTTCTTT	CASSYPGQAPTEAFF	TRBD1	TRBV6-5	TRBJ1-1	few
TGTGCCAGCAGCTTAGGGGCAGGCCCAACTAATGAAAAACTGTTTTTT	CASSLGAGPTNEKLFF	.	TRBV7-9	TRBJ1-4	.
TGCAGTGCCCCGGACAGTTCGAACACTGAAGCTTTCTTT	CSAPDSSNTEAFF	.	TRBV20-1	TRBJ1-1	.
TGTGCCAGCAGCCAAGACTTATTTCAGCCCCAGCATTTT	CASSQDLFQPQHF	.	TRBV3-1	TRBJ1-5	few
TGCGCCAGCAGCTTGGATGGACAGGGGGAGGGGAGTGAAGCTTTCTTT	CASSLDGQGEGSEAFF	TRBD1	TRBV5-1	TRBJ1-1	.
TGTGCCAGCAGCTTAGATCGGAGTAATGAGCAGTTCTTC	CASSLDRSNEQFF	.	TRBV11-2	TRBJ2-1	.
TGCGCCAGCACAAGTACCTTTGCCAAAAACATTCAGTACTTC	CASTSTFAKNIQYF	.	TRBV5-1	TRBJ2-4	.
TGTGCCAGCCCTGGACAGGGAATGTCCTCCTTT	CASPGQGMSSF	TRBD1	TRBV12-3/TRBV12-4	TRBJ1-1	.
TGCAGCGTCGGGACTAGGCTCACAGATACGCAGTATTTT	CSVGTRLTDTQYF	TRBD2	TRBV29-1	TRBJ2-3	.
TGTGCCAGCAGGGGAACCGGGGAGCTGTTTTTT	CASRGTGELFF	.	TRBV12-3/TRBV12-4	TRBJ2-2	.
TGCAGTGCTAGACCAACAGGGGGAAGCAATCAGCCCCAGCATTTT	CSARPTGGSNQPQHF	TRBD1	TRBV20-1	TRBJ1-5	.
TGCAGCGTTGAGCCCAGGGAGAACACCGGGGAGCTGTTTTTT	CSVEPRENTGELFF	.	TRBV29-1	TRBJ2-2	many
TGCAGTGCTAGAGATCGATCCCGGACAGGGATCAATGAAAAACTGTTTTTT	CSARDRSRTGINEKLFF	TRBD1	TRBV20-1	TRBJ1-4	few
TGCAGTGCGCGTACAGATACGCAGTATTTT	CSARTDTQYF	.	TRBV20-1	TRBJ2-3	many
TGTGCCAGTAGTCCGACAGGGGAGAATTCACCCCTCCACTTT	CASSPTGENSPLHF	TRBD1	TRBV19	TRBJ1-6	many
TGTGCCAGCAGCGTAGTGAGTAATTCACCCCTCCACTTT	CASSVVSNSPLHF	.	TRBV9	TRBJ1-6	few
TGTGCCAGCAGTCCACACGTCGGAGCCGGTAAGAATGAGCAGATCTTC	CASSPHVGAGKNEQIF	.	TRBV28	TRBJ2-1	once
TGTGCCAGCAGCTTCGGACTAGCGGCAGATACGCAGTATTTT	CASSFGLAADTQYF	TRBD2	TRBV7-3	TRBJ2-3	.